These 31 T cell receptor beta chains came from one sample sequenced in a study of prognosis after radiotherapy for stage I lung cancer. The TCR beta CDR3 region was amplified from genomic DNA, with two rounds of multiplex PCR being used for the amplification. The authors ran first-round PCR with primers specific to each TRBV and TRBJ gene. TCRdb re-called the multiplex PCR reads with MiXCR, one entry per CDR3 protein. The data hold approximately 26,000 distinct CDR3 sequences, with more than 35% observed a single time. The sequencing used PBMCs, collected before or after stereotactic body radiation therapy (not recorded which). The source is a donor aged 50 or older with non-small cell lung cancer.

This clonotype ranks as medium-sized. This chain connects TRBV11-1 to TRBJ2-2; D not certain. CDR1 and CDR2 from the germline V gene are SGHAT and FQDESV (reference sequence). There are 13 residues in the CDR3. V was cut by 3 bases and J by 5 bases, with 7 bases left in between. This CDR3 reads CASSFLGTGELFF. The CDR3, as DNA: TGTGCCAGCAGCTTTTTGGGGACCGGGGAGCTGTTTTTT.

In this sample, this clonotype turned up many times. V is TRBV7-3 and J is TRBJ2-3; D gene unclear. Trimming took 2 bases from V and 5 from J, leaving 11 bases between them. Germline CDR1 and CDR2: SGHTA and FQGTGA. The CDR3 has 14 amino acids. In DNA, the CDR3 is TGTGCCAGCAGCTTAGACTCTTCCGGAGATACGCAGTATTTT. Translated, it gives CASSLDSSGDTQYF.

This clonotype was detected ten times or more. This chain joins TRBV19 and TRBJ1-5; 7 positions match TRBD1. The V gene's germline CDR1 is LNHDA and CDR2 SQIVND (reference sequence). The CDR3 spans 14 residues. V shed 5 bases and J 2 bases; nucleotides not matched to a gene: 3. The CDR3 coding sequence is TGTGCCAGTAGTCCGGGGACAGGCAATCAGCCCCAGCATTTT. Translated, it gives CASSPGTGNQPQHF.

The sample holds one count of this clonotype. This chain links TRBV12-3 or TRBV12-4 with TRBJ1-2, with 7 nucleotides matching TRBD1. The CDR3 totals 14 residues. Trimming cost V 1 base and J 7 bases; bases outside gene matches: 6. The CDR3 reads CASSLGRQGGGYTF. CDR3 bases: TGTGCCAGCAGTTTAGGGCGGCAGGGGGGTGGCTACACCTTC.

This clonotype was recorded a few times. A much larger clone sits a single nucleotide away, making a read error possible. This chain uses TRBV9 with TRBJ2-2; 8 bases align to TRBD2. This CDR3 has 16 amino acids. The V gene end was trimmed by 3 bases and the J gene end by 3 bases; junction bases not matched to a gene: 7. Looked up from germline, CDR1 is SGDLS and CDR2 is YYNGEE. The CDR3 loop reads CASSEGLEGHTGELFF. For the CDR3, the DNA is TGTGCCAGCAGCGAGGGACTAGAGGGGCACACCGGGGAGCTGTTTTTT.

Concerning this clonotype itself: A much bigger clone sits one base away, suggesting this may be a read error. V usage is TRBV9 and J usage is TRBJ2-4, with D possibly being TRBD1 or TRBD2 (5 bases each). CDR1 is SGDLS and CDR2 is YYNGEE in the germline V gene. V dropped 5 bases and J dropped 1 base, with 25 bases sitting between them. The CDR3 covers 19 residues. The CDR3 protein is CASRTGRRVFVAAKNIQYF. Here the CDR3 DNA reads TGTGCCAGCAGGACGGGACGGAGAGTCTTTGTCGCGGCCAAAAACATTCAGTACTTC.

This clonotype was seen many times. The chain uses TRBV20-1 and TRBJ2-1; D may be TRBD2 (6 bases). Germline CDR1 is DFQATT and CDR2 is SNEGSKA (reference sequence). The V end was cut by 6 bases, the J end by 4 bases, with 16 bases between. The CDR3 length is 14 residues. The DNA of the CDR3 is TGCAGTGCCAGGACGGGAGTTTTTTACAATGAGCAGTTCTTC. It yields the protein CSARTGVFYNEQFF.

Remarks on this clonotype: This likely came from a read error, as a far larger clone is one base away. This rearrangement joins TRBV7-9 to TRBJ2-5, with 13 positions matching TRBD2. The V segment lost 6 bases and the J segment 7 bases; nucleotides outside the gene matches: 5. This CDR3 comprises 14 residues. Germline loops: CDR1 SEHNR, CDR2 FQNEAQ (reference sequence). CDR3 residues: CASRGTSGISTQYF. The CDR3 DNA reads as TGTGCCAGCAGGGGGACTAGCGGGATTTCGACCCAGTACTTC.

By share, this clonotype counts as medium-sized. J is TRBJ2-3 and V is TRBV5-1, with 8 nucleotides matching TRBD2. This CDR3 spans 16 amino acids. Looked up from germline, CDR1 is SGHRS and CDR2 is YFSETQ. V trimming: 5 bases; J trimming: 0 bases; junction bases outside the gene matches: 8. The CDR3 nucleotides are TGCGCCAGCAGTCGAACTAGCGGTTTAAGCACAGATACGCAGTATTTT. Protein sequence: CASSRTSGLSTDTQYF.

The chain joins TRBV9 to TRBJ2-3, with unresolved D. The CDR3 spans 13 residues. CDR1 is SGDLS and CDR2 is YYNGEE in the germline V gene. Between the trimmed V and J ends, which lost 6 bases and 4 bases, there was a span of 12 bases. The CDR3 DNA sequence: TGTGCCAGCATCTTGGCTGAGGCAGATACGCAGTATTTT. Residues: CASILAEADTQYF.

Ten or more counts support this clonotype. J is TRBJ1-1 and V is TRBV27; the D gene is possibly TRBD1 (5 bases). The ends were cut back, 5 bases at V and 5 bases at J, with 18 bases in the middle. This CDR3 region has 15 residues. Germline V lookup: CDR1 MNHEY, CDR2 SMNVEV (reference sequence). The CDR3 protein is CASSPAGGGTTEAFF. The DNA of the CDR3 is TGTGCCAGCAGTCCCGCGGGTGGGGGGACTACTGAAGCTTTCTTT.

This clonotype appeared many times. The chain has TRBV6-5 and TRBJ1-5, with 10 nucleotides matching TRBD1. Germline V gene sequence: CDR1 MNHEY, CDR2 SVGAGI. The CDR3 has 15 residues. V gave up 2 bases and J gave up 6 bases; unmatched junction bases: 4. CDR3 amino acids: CASSYGTGVSQPQHF. The CDR3 DNA follows: TGTGCCAGCAGTTACGGGACAGGGGTGAGTCAGCCCCAGCATTTT.

By share of the sample, this clonotype is medium-sized. The chain combines TRBV27 with TRBJ2-2; TRBD2 might be the D (5 bases). This CDR3 region has 13 residues. V was clipped by 2 bases and J by 7 bases, with 8 bases between them. Looked up from germline, CDR1 is MNHEY and CDR2 is SMNVEV (reference sequence). The chain's CDR3 is CASSLNRGGELFF. CDR3 nucleotides: TGTGCCAGCAGTTTAAACCGGGGCGGGGAGCTGTTTTTT.

This clonotype was counted many times. The rearrangement uses TRBV6-5 and TRBJ2-7; D is unclear. The CDR3 spans 12 residues. Germline values: CDR1 MNHEY, CDR2 SVGAGI. V was pared by 0 bases and J by 6 bases, with 6 bases between. For the CDR3, the DNA is TGTGCCAGCAGTTACTCGGCTGGCGAGCAGTACTTC. Translation: CASSYSAGEQYF.

Points on this clonotype: At one end, the junction sequence differs from germline, possibly due to a read error. This chain links TRBV12-3 or TRBV12-4 with TRBJ2-2; weak D call: TRBD2 (5 bases). CDR3 length: 14 residues. The CDR3 protein is CASSFQAQNGELFF. DNA for the CDR3: TGTGCCAGCAGTTTCCAGGCCCAAAACGGGGAGCTATTTTTT.

This clonotype has ten or more counts. The chain combines TRBV9 with TRBJ2-1, with 11 bases aligning to TRBD2. Germline CDR1 reads SGDLS; CDR2 reads YYNGEE. CDR3 length equals 16 residues. With V trimmed by 3 bases and J by 7 bases, 9 bases remained unmatched. CDR3 DNA sequence: TGTGCCAGCAGCGGCCCGACTAGCGGGATAGCGAATGAGCAGTTCTTC. Translating gives CASSGPTSGIANEQFF. Using reference TRBV9 and TRBJ2-1 for the parts outside the CDR3, the full variable domain is DSGVTQTPKHLITATGQRVTLRCSPRSGDLSVYWYQQSLDQGLQFLIQYYNGEERAKGNILERFSAQQFPDLHSELNLSSLELGDSALYFCASSGPTSGIANEQFFGPGTRLTVL.

Ten or more counts support this clonotype. The rearrangement joins TRBV5-1 to TRBJ1-1, with 7 bases that match TRBD1. V was pared by 3 bases and J by 1 base, with 3 bases of the junction left unmatched. Germline-derived CDR1 and CDR2 are SGHRS and YFSETQ. The CDR3 contains 14 residues. CDR3 in amino acids: CASSSRTGNTEAFF. DNA of the CDR3: TGCGCCAGCAGCTCCCGGACAGGGAACACTGAAGCTTTCTTT.

The chain is built from TRBV6-1 and TRBJ1-2; TRBD1 matches 12 bases. Germline V gene lookup returns CDR1 MNHNS and CDR2 SASEGT. CDR3 length: 13 residues. V was pared by 7 bases and J by 7 bases, with 4 bases of the junction left unmatched. CDR3 nucleotide sequence: TGTGCCAGCAAGGGACAGGGGGCAGGTGGCTACACCTTC. Its translation is CASKGQGAGGYTF.

The sample holds one count of this clonotype. A single base is all that separates this from a far larger clone, so a read error is likely. V gene TRBV6-4 combines with J gene TRBJ2-3; TRBD2 agrees at 7 bases. This CDR3 has 16 residues. With V trimmed by 7 bases and J by 1 base, 11 bases remained unmatched. Germline V gives CDR1 MRHNA, CDR2 SNTAGT. In DNA form, the CDR3 reads TGTGCCAGCAATGAAGCGCATCGGGGGGGCACAGATACGCAGTATTTT. It translates to CASNEAHRGGTDTQYF.

On this clonotype: Possible read error: a much larger clone is one base away. The CDR3 sequence: CASSSYRDRVQDTQYF. DNA for the CDR3: TGTGCCAGCAGTTCCTACCGGGACAGGGTTCAAGATACGCAGTATTTT. This chain connects TRBV6-9 to TRBJ2-3; TRBD1 matches at 9 bases. Germline CDR1 is MNHGY and CDR2 is SVAAGI. CDR3 length: 16 residues. The ends lost 4 bases at V and 5 bases at J; junction bases unmatched: 10.

The rearrangement links TRBV15 to TRBJ2-7; TRBD1 or TRBD2 may be the D gene (5 bases each). Germline V gene data show CDR1 as LNHNV and CDR2 as YYDKDF (reference sequence). V was pared by 5 bases and J by 6 bases, with 23 bases between. This CDR3 spans 16 amino acids. DNA for the CDR3: TGTGCCACCAGCTCCTCCCCGGGGCTGGGAGATGGCGAGCAGTACTTC. As protein: CATSSSPGLGDGEQYF.

The rearrangement links TRBV7-3 to TRBJ2-3, with 7 bases matching TRBD1. Trimming at V came to 3 bases and at J to 2 bases, leaving 8 bases not matched to a gene. CDR3 size: 16 residues. Germline loops: CDR1 SGHTA, CDR2 FQGTGA. In DNA, the CDR3 is TGTGCCAGCAGCTTTCAGGGGGTGGACCCCACAGATACGCAGTATTTT. Translated: CASSFQGVDPTDTQYF.

This clonotype has ten or more counts. The chain combines TRBV29-1 with TRBJ2-1; 13 bases match TRBD2. Trimming removed 5 bases from V and 1 base from J; junction bases left unmatched: 5. The CDR3 totals 16 residues. Germline V CDR1 and CDR2: SQVTM, ANQGSEA. DNA for the CDR3: TGCAGCGTTTTCGGACTAGCGGGAGCTTCCTACAATGAGCAGTTCTTC. Translated, it gives CSVFGLAGASYNEQFF.

This clonotype was counted many times. The chain carries TRBV30 and TRBJ1-1, with D unresolved. The ends were cut back, 4 bases at V and 5 bases at J, with 14 bases in the middle. The CDR3 runs to 13 residues. Germline CDR1 GTSNPN, CDR2 SVGIG (reference sequence). The CDR3 sequence is CAWTVSGKTEAFF. CDR3 nucleotides: TGTGCCTGGACGGTGAGCGGGAAAACTGAAGCTTTCTTT. Full variable domain (missing parts from reference TRBV30 and TRBJ1-1): SQTIHQWPATLVQPVGSPLSLECTVEGTSNPNLYWYRQAAGRGLQLLFYSVGIGQISSEVPQNLSASRPQDRQFILSSKKLLLSDSGFYLCAWTVSGKTEAFFGQGTRLTVV.

About this clonotype: Its ends do not fully match the called genes, so a read error is possible. The gene calls are TRBV20-1 and TRBJ1-2; D gene uncertain. The CDR3 loop spans 15 amino acids. The germline CDR1 and CDR2 sequences are DFQATT and SNEGSKA (reference sequence). The CDR3 region is CSAFPPWSSGYGCTF. The CDR3 DNA reads as TGCAGTGCTTTCCCCCCATGGTCGAGCGGCTATGGCTGCACCTTC.

This sequence joins TRBV30 and TRBJ1-6; D is ambiguous. CDR3 size: 14 residues. V lost 1 base and J lost 7, with 11 bases in between. Per germline, CDR1 GTSNPN and CDR2 SVGIG (reference sequence). The CDR3 DNA sequence: TGTGCCTGGAGTGGGCCAGGCCTAAATTCACCCCTCCACTTT. Translated, it gives CAWSGPGLNSPLHF.

By share of the sample, this clonotype is medium-sized. The rearrangement uses TRBV11-3 and TRBJ2-2; D not certain. Per germline, CDR1 SGHNT and CDR2 YENEEA. V was cut by 5 bases and J by 2 bases, with 12 bases left in between. This CDR3 is 15 amino acids long. The CDR3 loop reads CASSPGTENTGELFF. CDR3 in DNA: TGTGCCAGCAGCCCTGGTACGGAAAACACCGGGGAGCTGTTTTTT.

This clonotype has at least ten counts. The chain combines TRBV5-5 with TRBJ2-6; D unresolved. The CDR3 sequence is 15 residues long. The ends were cut back, 1 base at V and 0 bases at J, with 5 bases in the middle. In germline, CDR1 is SGHKS, CDR2 YYEKEE (reference sequence). The CDR3 nucleotides read TGTGCCAGCAGCTTGACAAACTCTGGGGCCAACGTCCTGACTTTC. Translated: CASSLTNSGANVLTF.

The CDR3 DNA sequence: TGTGCCAGCAGCCCCGGGACAGTAAACACCGGGGAGCTGTTTTTT. Residues: CASSPGTVNTGELFF. The gene calls are TRBV6-4 and TRBJ2-2; 7 nucleotides match TRBD1. V shed 6 bases and J 2 bases; nucleotides not matched to a gene: 6. This CDR3 contains 15 residues. Germline lookup yields CDR1 MRHNA and CDR2 SNTAGT.

This clonotype was found many times. The chain links TRBV7-9 to TRBJ1-1; possible D gene TRBD1, 5 bases. Trimming left V 5 bases short and J 1 base short, with 8 bases between. The germline V gene encodes CDR1 SEHNR and CDR2 FQNEAQ (reference sequence). The length of the CDR3 is 13 residues. The CDR3 protein is CASSQGANTEAFF. The DNA of the CDR3 is TGTGCCAGCAGCCAAGGGGCGAACACTGAAGCTTTCTTT.

This clonotype has at least ten counts. The chain links TRBV5-6 to TRBJ2-5; D perhaps matches TRBD1 (6 bases). Deletions cut 1 base from V and 1 base from J, with 11 bases between. Germline V CDR1 and CDR2: SGHDT, YYEEEE. The CDR3 contains 15 residues. Here the CDR3 reads CASSLFQGLQETQYF. The CDR3 DNA is TGTGCCAGCAGCTTGTTCCAGGGGCTCCAAGAGACCCAGTACTTC.